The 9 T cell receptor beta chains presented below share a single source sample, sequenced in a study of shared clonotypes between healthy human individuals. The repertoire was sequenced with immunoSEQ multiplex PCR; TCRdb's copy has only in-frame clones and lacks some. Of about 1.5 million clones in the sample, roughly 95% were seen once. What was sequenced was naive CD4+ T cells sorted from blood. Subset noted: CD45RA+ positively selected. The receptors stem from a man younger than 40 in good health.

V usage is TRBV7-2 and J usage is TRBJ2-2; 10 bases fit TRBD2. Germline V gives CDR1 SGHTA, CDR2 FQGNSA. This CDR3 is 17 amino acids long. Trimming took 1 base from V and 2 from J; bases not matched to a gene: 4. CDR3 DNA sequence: TGTGCCAGCAGCTTAGATTGGACTAGCGGCAACACCGGGGAGCTGTTTTTT. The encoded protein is CASSLDWTSGNTGELFF.

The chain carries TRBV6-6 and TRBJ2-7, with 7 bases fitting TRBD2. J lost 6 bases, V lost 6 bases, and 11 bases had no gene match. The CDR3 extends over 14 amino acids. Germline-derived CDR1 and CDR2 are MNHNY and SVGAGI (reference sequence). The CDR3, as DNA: TGTGCCAGCAGGGTTAAGAGGGAGGGTCTCGAGCAGTACTTC. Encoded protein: CASRVKREGLEQYF.

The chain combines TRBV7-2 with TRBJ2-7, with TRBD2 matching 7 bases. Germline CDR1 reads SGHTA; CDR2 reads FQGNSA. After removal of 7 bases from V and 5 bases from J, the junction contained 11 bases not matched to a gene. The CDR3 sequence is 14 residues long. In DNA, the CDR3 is TGTGCCAGCAACCGTGCGCGGGAGTTCAACGAGCAGTACTTC. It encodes CASNRAREFNEQYF.

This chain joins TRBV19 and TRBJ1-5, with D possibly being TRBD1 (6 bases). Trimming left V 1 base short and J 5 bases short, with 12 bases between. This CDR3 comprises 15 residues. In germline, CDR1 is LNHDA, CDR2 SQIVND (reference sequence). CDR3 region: CASSIGGGWYQPQHF. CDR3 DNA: TGTGCCAGTAGTATAGGAGGGGGGTGGTATCAGCCCCAGCATTTT.

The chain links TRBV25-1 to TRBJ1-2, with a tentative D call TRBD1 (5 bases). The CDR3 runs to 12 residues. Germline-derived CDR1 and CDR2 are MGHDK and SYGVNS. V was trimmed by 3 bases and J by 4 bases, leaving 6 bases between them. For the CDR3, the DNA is TGTGCCAGCAGTGATCAGGGCTATGGCTACACCTTC. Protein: CASSDQGYGYTF.

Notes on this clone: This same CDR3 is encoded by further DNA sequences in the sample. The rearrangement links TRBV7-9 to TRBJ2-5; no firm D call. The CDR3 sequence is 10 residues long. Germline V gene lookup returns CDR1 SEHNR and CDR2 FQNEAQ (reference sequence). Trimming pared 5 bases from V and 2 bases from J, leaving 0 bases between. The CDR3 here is CASSQETQYF. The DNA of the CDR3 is TGTGCCAGCAGCCAAGAGACCCAGTACTTC.

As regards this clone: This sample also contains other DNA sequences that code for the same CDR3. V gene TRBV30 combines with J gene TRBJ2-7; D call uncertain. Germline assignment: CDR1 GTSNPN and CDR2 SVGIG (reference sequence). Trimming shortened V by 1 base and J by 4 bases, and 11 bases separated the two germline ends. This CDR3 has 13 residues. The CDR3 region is CAWSAEPSYEQYF. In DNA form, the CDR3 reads TGTGCCTGGAGTGCAGAGCCCAGTTACGAGCAGTACTTC. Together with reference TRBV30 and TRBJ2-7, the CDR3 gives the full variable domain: SQTIHQWPATLVQPVGSPLSLECTVEGTSNPNLYWYRQAAGRGLQLLFYSVGIGQISSEVPQNLSASRPQDRQFILSSKKLLLSDSGFYLCAWSAEPSYEQYFGPGTRLTVT.

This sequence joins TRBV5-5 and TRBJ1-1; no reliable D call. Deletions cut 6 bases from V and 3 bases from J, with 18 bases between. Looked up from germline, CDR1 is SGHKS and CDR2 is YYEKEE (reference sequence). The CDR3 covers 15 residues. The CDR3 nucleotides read TGTGCCAGCAACCTTGGAGCTCGCCCGGACACTGAAGCTTTCTTT. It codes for CASNLGARPDTEAFF.

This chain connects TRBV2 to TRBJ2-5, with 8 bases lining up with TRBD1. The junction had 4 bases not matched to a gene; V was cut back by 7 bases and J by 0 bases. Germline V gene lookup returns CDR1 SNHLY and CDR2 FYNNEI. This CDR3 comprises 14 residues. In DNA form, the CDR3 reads TGTGCCAGCAATCTGGACAGGGACCAAGAGACCCAGTACTTC. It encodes CASNLDRDQETQYF.